The rows below give T cell receptor beta chains drawn from one sample of a study of cytomegalovirus exposure and HLA in healthy donors. Profiling relied on immunoSEQ multiplex PCR, and the TCRdb table lists in-frame clones only, not all of them. Here the sample spans some 150,000 clones, about 64% being singletons. Material: PBMCs. Receptors were obtained from a woman aged 40 to 50 in good health and CMV-seronegative. CDR3s include the opening cysteine and the closing phenylalanine or tryptophan. The D gene is left open where the match is weak. The size entry is marked missing in some rows and otherwise reads once, few, many or a size class.

size	V	J	D	CDR3	DNA
few	TRBV19	TRBJ2-5	TRBD1	CASSRRGTGALRETQYF	TGTGCCAGTAGTCGACGAGGGACAGGGGCCTTGAGAGAGACCCAGTACTTC
.	TRBV28	TRBJ1-5	.	CASSLWGEGNHF	.
.	TRBV7-3	TRBJ1-1	.	CASSRENTEAFF	TGTGCCAGCAGCCGAGAGAACACTGAAGCTTTCTTT
once	TRBV10-2	TRBJ1-6	.	CASSETRVSSYNSPLHF	TGCGCCAGCAGTGAAACTAGGGTTAGCTCCTATAATTCACCCCTCCACTTT
.	TRBV11-2	TRBJ1-2	.	CASSPTGTYGYTF	TGTGCCAGCAGCCCTACAGGGACCTATGGCTACACCTTC
.	TRBV28	TRBJ2-3	TRBD1	CASSSSGQGSPDTQYF	TGTGCCAGCAGTTCCTCAGGACAGGGATCTCCAGATACGCAGTATTTT
.	TRBV25-1	TRBJ1-3	.	CASSVGKGLWAGNTIYF	TGTGCCAGCAGTGTAGGAAAGGGACTGTGGGCTGGAAACACCATATATTTT
.	TRBV19	TRBJ1-5	.	CASSRDQGHNQPQHF	TGTGCCAGTTCCCGAGATCAGGGGCACAATCAGCCCCAGCATTTT
.	TRBV4-3	TRBJ2-1	.	CASSQDLAPYNEQFF	TGCGCCAGCAGCCAAGACCTAGCGCCCTACAATGAGCAGTTCTTC
.	TRBV4-3	TRBJ1-4	.	CASSHSATTNEKLFF	TGCGCCAGCAGCCACAGCGCTACAACTAATGAAAAACTGTTTTTT
.	TRBV4-1	TRBJ1-5	.	CASSRDQAAGRASNQPQHF	TGCGCCAGCAGCCGAGATCAAGCGGCAGGAAGGGCTAGCAATCAGCCCCAGCATTTT
.	TRBV27	TRBJ1-1	.	CASSFEGSVTEAFF	TGTGCCAGCAGTTTTGAGGGAAGTGTAACTGAAGCTTTCTTT
.	TRBV4-3	TRBJ2-7	TRBD1	CASSQDSHRGTYEQYF	TGCGCCAGCAGCCAAGATTCACACAGGGGCACCTACGAGCAGTACTTC
.	TRBV7-9	TRBJ1-4	.	CASSPPLSSIRGEKLFF	TGTGCCAGCAGTCCCCCCCTTTCCTCCATCCGGGGTGAAAAACTGTTTTTT
.	TRBV11-2	TRBJ1-1	.	CASSSRQALNTEAFF	TGTGCCAGCAGCTCTAGACAGGCTCTGAACACTGAAGCTTTCTTT
once	TRBV4-1	TRBJ2-1	TRBD2	CASSQDPGLAAYNEQFF	TGCGCCAGCAGCCAAGACCCGGGACTAGCGGCCTACAATGAGCAGTTCTTC
few	TRBV6-5	TRBJ2-5	.	CASSYSANQETQYF	TGTGCCAGCAGTTACTCCGCGAATCAAGAGACCCAGTACTTC
many	TRBV28	TRBJ1-5	.	CASRTDSNQPQHF	TGTGCCAGCAGGACAGATAGCAATCAGCCCCAGCATTTT
.	TRBV4-1	TRBJ1-4	TRBD1	CASSRASRQGGEKLFF	TGCGCCAGCAGCCGGGCAAGTCGACAGGGTGGTGAAAAACTGTTTTTT
.	TRBV19	TRBJ1-4	TRBD1	CASRIGRTGDEKLFF	TGTGCCAGTAGAATAGGGAGGACAGGGGACGAAAAACTGTTTTTT
.	TRBV7-2	TRBJ1-1	.	CASSYAAGAEAFF	TGTGCCAGCAGCTACGCGGCGGGGGCTGAAGCTTTCTTT
.	TRBV2	TRBJ1-2	.	CASSDQGFYGYTF	TGTGCCAGCAGTGACCAGGGTTTCTATGGCTACACCTTC
.	TRBV30	TRBJ1-5	TRBD1	CAWSVQGVSNQPQHF	TGTGCCTGGAGTGTACAGGGGGTTAGCAATCAGCCCCAGCATTTT
.	TRBV28	TRBJ1-5	.	CASSPYIWENQPQHF	TGTGCCAGCAGTCCCTACATCTGGGAGAATCAGCCCCAGCATTTT
.	TRBV4-1	TRBJ1-2	.	CASSHPGAGANYGYTF	TGCGCCAGCAGCCATCCAGGGGCAGGGGCCAACTATGGCTACACCTTC
.	TRBV30	TRBJ1-4	.	CAWSTRGTEKLFF	TGTGCCTGGAGTACGAGGGGGACTGAAAAACTGTTTTTT
.	TRBV5-6	TRBJ2-7	TRBD1	CASSFGTGTYEQYF	TGTGCCAGCAGCTTTGGGACAGGGACTTACGAGCAGTACTTC
.	TRBV27	TRBJ1-2	.	CASRRDTGYGYTF	TGTGCCAGCAGACGGGACACCGGCTATGGCTACACCTTC
.	TRBV6-1	TRBJ2-3	.	CASSGRRGDTQYF	TGTGCCAGCAGTGGGAGACGAGGGGATACGCAGTATTTT
.	TRBV7-6	TRBJ2-3	TRBD2	CASSSRLAGNTDTQYF	TGTGCCAGCAGCTCCAGACTAGCGGGGAACACAGATACGCAGTATTTT
.	TRBV27	TRBJ2-1	TRBD2	CASRPRLAGMSSEQFF	TGTGCCAGCAGGCCAAGACTAGCGGGGATGTCAAGTGAGCAGTTCTTC
once	TRBV4-2	TRBJ1-1	TRBD1	CASSQEGQGNTEAFF	TGTGCCAGCAGCCAGGAGGGACAGGGGAACACTGAAGCTTTCTTT
few	TRBV11-1	TRBJ1-1	.	CASSPDGSRTEAFF	TGTGCCAGCAGCCCGGACGGGAGTAGGACTGAAGCTTTCTTT
.	TRBV30	TRBJ1-4	.	CAWRSVEKLFF	TGTGCCTGGAGGTCGGTTGAAAAACTGTTTTTT
few	TRBV19	TRBJ1-2	.	CASSPLEENYGYTF	TGTGCCAGTAGTCCTCTGGAGGAGAACTATGGCTACACCTTC
.	TRBV9	TRBJ1-2	.	CASSVQGSYYGYTF	TGTGCCAGCAGCGTTCAGGGCTCTTACTATGGCTACACCTTC
.	TRBV4-1	TRBJ1-1	.	CASSQEVGQMNTEAFF	TGCGCCAGCAGCCAAGAAGTTGGACAGATGAACACTGAAGCTTTCTTT
.	TRBV5-1	TRBJ1-1	.	CASSLAERYTEAFF	TGCGCCAGCAGCTTGGCCGAGCGGTACACTGAAGCTTTCTTT
.	TRBV7-2	TRBJ2-2	TRBD1	CASSSDRVGGELFF	TGTGCCAGCAGCTCCGACAGGGTTGGCGGGGAGCTGTTTTTT
few	TRBV6-1	TRBJ1-4	TRBD1	CASSGQGGGYEKLFF	TGTGCCAGCAGCGGACAGGGGGGTGGCTATGAAAAACTGTTTTTT
.	TRBV15	TRBJ2-5	TRBD2	CATSRGLAGGRPETQYF	TGTGCCACCAGCAGGGGACTAGCGGGGGGTCGTCCCGAGACCCAGTACTTC
.	TRBV9	TRBJ2-5	TRBD2	CASSAGLAGAQETQYF	TGTGCCAGCAGCGCCGGACTAGCGGGGGCACAAGAGACCCAGTACTTC
.	TRBV28	TRBJ1-5	.	CASSGGEGGPQHF	TGTGCCAGCAGTGGAGGGGAAGGAGGGCCCCAGCATTTT
.	TRBV5-1	TRBJ2-1	.	CASSTAGYYNEQFF	TGCGCCAGCAGCACGGCGGGCTACTACAATGAGCAGTTCTTC
.	TRBV18	TRBJ1-2	.	CASSPGSAGSNYGYTF	TGTGCCAGCTCCCCCGGGTCGGCCGGCAGCAACTATGGCTACACCTTC
.	TRBV30	TRBJ2-1	.	CAWSAPGEQFF	TGTGCCTGGAGTGCCCCAGGTGAGCAGTTCTTC
.	TRBV29-1	TRBJ1-4	TRBD1	CSVADRGSEKLFF	TGCAGCGTCGCGGACAGGGGAAGTGAAAAACTGTTTTTT
.	TRBV2	TRBJ1-2	.	CASSPKETALYGYTF	TGTGCCAGCAGTCCCAAGGAAACAGCCCTCTATGGCTACACCTTC
.	TRBV5-4	TRBJ2-6	TRBD2	CASRKETSGLVSAGANVLTF	TGTGCCAGCAGGAAGGAAACCTCGGGACTAGTTAGTGCTGGGGCCAACGTCCTGACTTTC
.	TRBV5-8	TRBJ1-1	TRBD1	CASSLVGTGANTEAFF	TGTGCCAGCAGCTTGGTGGGGACAGGGGCCAACACTGAAGCTTTCTTT
once	TRBV5-1	TRBJ1-5	TRBD1	CASSSGQGSQPQHF	TGCGCCAGCAGCTCGGGACAGGGGAGTCAGCCCCAGCATTTT
.	TRBV7-2	TRBJ1-1	.	CASSLDRQGTEAFF	TGTGCCAGCAGCTTAGATAGGCAGGGGACTGAAGCTTTCTTT
few	TRBV5-1	TRBJ2-5	.	CASSLGTGFRETQYF	TGCGCCAGCAGCTTGGGAACAGGTTTCAGGGAGACCCAGTACTTC
.	TRBV7-3	TRBJ2-1	.	CASSEQPSGNEQFF	TGTGCCAGCAGCGAACAACCCTCGGGCAATGAGCAGTTCTTC
few	TRBV28	TRBJ2-3	TRBD2	CASSDSGGGGRLEPDTQYF	TGTGCCAGCAGCGATAGCGGGGGAGGCGGTCGTTTGGAACCAGATACGCAGTATTTT
.	TRBV7-9	TRBJ2-5	TRBD1	CASSLGQGAETQYF	TGTGCCAGCAGCCTGGGACAGGGGGCAGAGACCCAGTACTTC
.	TRBV5-8	TRBJ1-6	.	CASSRERTETSPLHF	TGTGCCAGCAGCCGCGAGAGGACAGAGACTTCACCCCTCCACTTT
.	TRBV6-5	TRBJ2-1	.	CASSSAGKAIDEQFF	TGTGCCAGCAGTTCCGCGGGGAAGGCAATCGATGAGCAGTTCTTC
.	TRBV27	TRBJ2-7	TRBD2	CASTKGGLAGAYEQYF	TGTGCCAGCACTAAAGGCGGGCTAGCGGGGGCCTACGAGCAGTACTTC